This entry lists 21 T cell receptor beta chains sequenced from one sample in a study of blood T cell repertoires in COVID-19. This table comes from immunoSEQ multiplex PCR, and its TCRdb copy is limited to in-frame clones, with some not included. In the table there are tens of thousands of clones, around four fifths of which are singletons. Sequencing input: peripheral blood. These receptors all stem from a man in his sixties with acute or convalescent COVID-19.

This clone was picked up a small number of times. V gene TRBV7-9 combines with J gene TRBJ2-1; 13 positions match TRBD2. Losses at the gene ends were 4 bases for V and 9 bases for J; bases not matched to a gene: 9. Germline-derived CDR1 and CDR2 are SEHNR and FQNEAQ (reference sequence). The CDR3 runs 16 residues. CDR3: CASSSWTSGRLVEQFF. CDR3 DNA: TGTGCCAGCAGCTCATGGACTAGCGGGAGACTGGTTGAGCAGTTCTTC. Full variable domain (rest looked up from reference TRBV7-9 and TRBJ2-1): DTGVSQNPRHKITKRGQNVTFRCDPISEHNRLYWYRQTLGQGPEFLTYFQNEAQLEKSRLLSDRFSAERPKGSFSTLEIQRTEQGDSAMYLCASSSWTSGRLVEQFFGPGTRLTVL.

V is TRBV6-6 and J is TRBJ2-7; 9 nucleotides line up with TRBD1. The CDR3 spans 13 residues. Germline loops: CDR1 MNHNY, CDR2 SVGAGI (reference sequence). Trimming removed 7 bases from V and 6 bases from J; junction bases left unmatched: 7. The CDR3 DNA reads TGTGCCAGCACCAACGGGGGACAGGGCGAGCAGTACTTC. Its translation: CASTNGGQGEQYF.

The chain recombines TRBV7-2 with TRBJ2-7, with D possibly being TRBD2 (7 bases). There are 16 residues in the CDR3. V was shortened by 1 base and J by 5 bases, with 18 bases between the two germline ends. In germline, CDR1 is SGHTA, CDR2 FQGNSA. DNA for the CDR3: TGTGCCAGCAGCTTAGTTATTGGGGGGGCCCCCCACGAGCAGTACTTC. Its translation is CASSLVIGGAPHEQYF. The full variable domain, its missing parts supplied by reference TRBV7-2 and TRBJ2-7, is GAGVSQSPSNKVTEKGKDVELRCDPISGHTALYWYRQSLGQGLEFLIYFQGNSAPDKSGLPSDRFSAERTGGSVSTLTIQRTQQEDSAVYLCASSLVIGGAPHEQYFGPGTRLTVT.

This clone was recorded a few times. The identical CDR3 is also encoded by other nucleotide sequences in the sample. The V and J genes are TRBV11-3 and TRBJ2-7; TRBD1 is a possible D gene (5 bases). This CDR3 is built from 14 residues. Germline CDR1 is SGHNT and CDR2 is YENEEA. Trimming removed 1 base at V and 5 bases at J, with 12 bases between. CDR3 nucleotide sequence: TGTGCCAGCAGCTTAGGGCAGGGTGGCAACGAGCAGTACTTC. Translated, it gives CASSLGQGGNEQYF.

The rearrangement joins TRBV28 to TRBJ1-5, with 8 bases identical to TRBD1. Germline V gives CDR1 MDHEN, CDR2 SYDVKM. The CDR3 spans 14 residues. Trimming took 6 bases from V and 3 from J; bases not matched to a gene: 4. The CDR3 sequence is CASSGQGYNQPQHF. The CDR3 nucleotides are TGTGCCAGCAGCGGACAGGGTTACAATCAGCCCCAGCATTTT.

Of note for this clone: At the DNA level, this CDR3 is encoded by other sequences in the same sample as well. V gene TRBV19 combines with J gene TRBJ2-7; possible D gene TRBD1, 5 bases. There are 14 residues in the CDR3. The V end lost 2 bases, the J end lost 1 base, and 9 bases lay between the germline ends. The germline V gene encodes CDR1 LNHDA and CDR2 SQIVND (reference sequence). The CDR3 spells CASSISDSSYEQYF. The CDR3 nucleotides read TGTGCCAGTAGTATAAGTGACAGTTCCTACGAGCAGTACTTC. Using reference TRBV19 and TRBJ2-7 for the parts outside the CDR3, the full variable domain is DGGITQSPKYLFRKEGQNVTLSCEQNLNHDAMYWYRQDPGQGLRLIYYSQIVNDFQKGDIAEGYSVSREKKESFPLTVTSAQKNPTAFYLCASSISDSSYEQYFGPGTRLTVT.

This chain uses TRBV28 with TRBJ2-1, with 8 bases fitting TRBD2. The CDR3 totals 16 residues. Germline trimming cut 5 bases from V and 4 bases from J; bases unmatched to any gene: 10. The V gene's germline CDR1 is MDHEN and CDR2 SYDVKM. The CDR3 sequence: CASSPPGTRGYNEQFF. CDR3 nucleotides: TGTGCCAGCAGTCCTCCAGGGACTAGGGGATACAATGAGCAGTTCTTC.

This chain links TRBV6-2 or TRBV6-3 with TRBJ2-2, with a tentative D call TRBD1 (6 bases). Trimming left V 5 bases short and J 5 bases short, with 15 bases between. This CDR3 region has 15 residues. Germline V gene data show CDR1 as MNHEY and CDR2 as SVGEGT. The DNA of the CDR3 is TGTGCCAGCAGTGTCCCAGGGGTGAGGACCGGGGAGCTGTTTTTT. Translation: CASSVPGVRTGELFF.

The rearrangement uses TRBV2 and TRBJ1-2, with a tentative D call TRBD1 (6 bases). From germline, CDR1 is SNHLY and CDR2 FYNNEI. Between the trimmed V and J ends, which lost 1 base and 8 bases, there was a span of 14 bases. The CDR3 is 14 amino acids. The CDR3 spells CASSEDRAGKGYTF. The CDR3 nucleotides are TGTGCCAGCAGTGAAGACAGGGCAGGGAAAGGCTACACCTTC.

V usage is TRBV6-5 and J usage is TRBJ2-5; 7 bases align to TRBD1. The V gene's germline CDR1 is MNHEY and CDR2 SVGAGI. The V segment lost 2 bases and the J segment 5 bases; nucleotides outside the gene matches: 5. There are 14 residues in the CDR3. CDR3 residues: CASSYDRARETQYF. In DNA, the CDR3 is TGTGCCAGCAGTTACGACAGGGCACGGGAGACCCAGTACTTC.

This clone was seen a few times. The J gene is TRBJ2-3, the V gene TRBV10-3; TRBD2 matches at 11 bases. Germline values: CDR1 ENHRY, CDR2 SYGVKD. This CDR3 has 14 amino acids. V gave up 5 bases and J gave up 8 bases; unmatched junction bases: 6. The CDR3 sequence: CAISLAGGPGTQYF. The CDR3, as DNA: TGTGCCATCAGTTTAGCGGGAGGGCCTGGTACGCAGTATTTT.

This clone appeared many times. J is TRBJ2-5 and V is TRBV7-2; TRBD1 aligns across 7 bases. The CDR3 is made up of 14 amino acids. The V and J ends lost 4 bases and 2 bases, in that order; junction bases with no gene match: 4. Germline V CDR1 and CDR2: SGHTA, FQGNSA. CDR3 DNA sequence: TGTGCCAGCAGCTCGCCACAGGGGCAAGAGACCCAGTACTTC. The encoded protein is CASSSPQGQETQYF.

This clone was recorded many times. The gene calls are TRBV10-2 and TRBJ2-7; TRBD1 matches 7 bases. CDR1 WSHSY and CDR2 SAAADI come from the germline V gene. CDR3 size: 15 residues. V shed 7 bases, J shed 0 bases, and the junction held 9 bases outside the gene matches. DNA of the CDR3: TGCGCCAGCAAAGAGGGGGCCTCCTTCTCCTACGAGCAGTACTTC. It specifies CASKEGASFSYEQYF.

The rearrangement links TRBV7-9 to TRBJ2-1; 9 bases fit TRBD1. The CDR3 is 14 amino acids. Losses at the gene ends were 3 bases for V and 7 bases for J; bases not matched to a gene: 4. Germline CDR1 is SEHNR and CDR2 is FQNEAQ (reference sequence). The DNA for the CDR3 is TGTGCCAGCAGCTTTGGGACAGGGTATAATGAGCAGTTCTTC. Its protein is CASSFGTGYNEQFF.

J is TRBJ2-1 and V is TRBV3-1 (or the pseudogene TRBV3-2); 10 nucleotides match TRBD2. CDR1 LGHDT and CDR2 YNNKEL come from the germline V gene (reference sequence). The ends lost 1 base at V and 8 bases at J; junction bases unmatched: 2. CDR3 length: 14 residues. The chain's CDR3 is CASSQGLAGDEQFF. The CDR3 bases are TGTGCCAGCAGCCAAGGGCTAGCGGGAGATGAGCAGTTCTTC.

A few counts support this clone. This chain connects TRBV4-3 to TRBJ1-6; D gene unclear. Trimming removed 4 bases from V and 0 bases from J, with 16 bases in between. This CDR3 region has 18 residues. Germline loops: CDR1 LGHNA, CDR2 YSLEER. The CDR3 region has the DNA TGCGCCAGCAGCCCCCCAGACTGTAAACTCTCCTATAATTCACCCCTCCACTTT. Encoded protein: CASSPPDCKLSYNSPLHF.

This clone was recorded only once. The chain's CDR3 is CASSMGQGSFTDTQYF. CDR3 nucleotides: TGTGCCAGTAGTATGGGGCAGGGGAGTTTCACAGATACGCAGTATTTT. The chain recombines TRBV19 with TRBJ2-3; weak D call: TRBD1 (6 bases). Germline V gives CDR1 LNHDA, CDR2 SQIVND (reference sequence). This CDR3 is 16 amino acids long. The V gene lost 3 bases and the J gene lost 2 bases, with 15 bases spanning the gap.

The chain links TRBV19 to TRBJ2-7, with 9 bases aligning to TRBD1. This CDR3 region has 16 residues. With V trimmed by 5 bases and J by 6 bases, 14 bases remained unmatched. In germline, CDR1 is LNHDA, CDR2 SQIVND (reference sequence). The DNA for the CDR3 is TGTGCCAGTAGTCTCAGGGCGACAGGGGGTATGGGCGAGCAGTACTTC. This sequence encodes CASSLRATGGMGEQYF. Drawing the rest from reference TRBV19 and TRBJ2-7, the complete variable domain is DGGITQSPKYLFRKEGQNVTLSCEQNLNHDAMYWYRQDPGQGLRLIYYSQIVNDFQKGDIAEGYSVSREKKESFPLTVTSAQKNPTAFYLCASSLRATGGMGEQYFGPGTRLTVT.

This clone is a singleton in its sample. The V call is TRBV4-2, the J call TRBJ2-5; 12 bases match TRBD2. Germline V gene sequence: CDR1 LGHNA, CDR2 YNFKEQ. The CDR3 has 15 amino acids. V trimming: 4 bases; J trimming: 5 bases; junction bases outside the gene matches: 5. CDR3 coding DNA: TGTGCCAGCAGCCTGCGACTAGCGGGAGTGGAGACCCAGTACTTC. It specifies CASSLRLAGVETQYF.

The CDR3 loop reads CASSLSGGLTYEQYF. As DNA, the CDR3 is TGTGCCAGCAGCTTGAGCGGAGGGCTGACCTACGAGCAGTACTTC. The chain carries TRBV5-5 and TRBJ2-7; TRBD2 is a possible D gene (6 bases). Germline CDR1 and CDR2: SGHKS and YYEKEE (reference sequence). V was pared by 1 base and J by 2 bases, with 13 bases between. CDR3 length equals 15 residues.

The rearrangement uses TRBV5-1 and TRBJ1-1; D unclear. Germline CDR1 reads SGHRS; CDR2 reads YFSETQ. The CDR3 has 13 residues. V was clipped by 5 bases and J by 1 base, with 9 bases between them. DNA for the CDR3: TGCGCCAGCAGTTCCCCAGGGAACACTGAAGCTTTCTTT. This gives the protein CASSSPGNTEAFF.